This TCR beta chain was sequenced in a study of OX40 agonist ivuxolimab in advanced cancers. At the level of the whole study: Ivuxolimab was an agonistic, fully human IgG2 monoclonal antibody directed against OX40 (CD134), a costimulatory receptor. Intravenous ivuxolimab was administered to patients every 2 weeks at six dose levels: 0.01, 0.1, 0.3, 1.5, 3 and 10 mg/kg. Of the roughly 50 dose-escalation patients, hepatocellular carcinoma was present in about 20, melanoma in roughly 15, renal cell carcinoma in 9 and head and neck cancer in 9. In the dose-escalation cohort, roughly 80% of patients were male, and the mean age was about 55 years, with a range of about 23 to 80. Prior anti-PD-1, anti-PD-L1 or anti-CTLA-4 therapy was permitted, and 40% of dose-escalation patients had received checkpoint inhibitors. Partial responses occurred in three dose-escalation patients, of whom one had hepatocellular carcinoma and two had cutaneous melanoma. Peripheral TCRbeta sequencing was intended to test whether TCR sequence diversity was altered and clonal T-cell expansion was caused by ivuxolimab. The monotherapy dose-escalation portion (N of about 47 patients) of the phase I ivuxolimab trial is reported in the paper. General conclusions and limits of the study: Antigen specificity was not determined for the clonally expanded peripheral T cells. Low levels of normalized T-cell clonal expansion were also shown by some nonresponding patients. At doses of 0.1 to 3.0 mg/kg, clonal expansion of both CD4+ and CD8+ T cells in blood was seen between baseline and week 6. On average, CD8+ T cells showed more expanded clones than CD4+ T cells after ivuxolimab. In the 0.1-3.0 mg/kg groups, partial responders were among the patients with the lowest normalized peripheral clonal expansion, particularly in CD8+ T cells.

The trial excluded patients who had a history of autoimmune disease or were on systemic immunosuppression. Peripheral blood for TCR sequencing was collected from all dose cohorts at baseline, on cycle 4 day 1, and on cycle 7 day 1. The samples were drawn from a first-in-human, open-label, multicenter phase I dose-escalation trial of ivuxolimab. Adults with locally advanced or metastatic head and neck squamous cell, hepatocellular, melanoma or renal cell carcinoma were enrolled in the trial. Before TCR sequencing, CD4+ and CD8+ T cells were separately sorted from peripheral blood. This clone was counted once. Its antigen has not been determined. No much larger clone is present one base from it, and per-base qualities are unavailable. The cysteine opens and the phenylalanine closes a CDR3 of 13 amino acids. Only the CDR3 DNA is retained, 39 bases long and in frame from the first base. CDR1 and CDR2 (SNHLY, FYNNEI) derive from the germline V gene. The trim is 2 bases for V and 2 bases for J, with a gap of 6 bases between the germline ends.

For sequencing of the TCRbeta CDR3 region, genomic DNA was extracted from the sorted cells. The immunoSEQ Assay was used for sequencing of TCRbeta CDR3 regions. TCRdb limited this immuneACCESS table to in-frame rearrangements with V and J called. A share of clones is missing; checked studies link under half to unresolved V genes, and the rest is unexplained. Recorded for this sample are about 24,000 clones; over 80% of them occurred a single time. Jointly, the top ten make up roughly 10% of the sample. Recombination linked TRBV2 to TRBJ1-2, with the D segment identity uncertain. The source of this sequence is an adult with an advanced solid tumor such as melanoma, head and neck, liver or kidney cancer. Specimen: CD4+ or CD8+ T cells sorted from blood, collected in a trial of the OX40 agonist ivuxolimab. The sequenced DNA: TGTGCCAGCAGTGAATCTGGAAACTATGGCTACACCTTC. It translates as CASSESGNYGYTF.